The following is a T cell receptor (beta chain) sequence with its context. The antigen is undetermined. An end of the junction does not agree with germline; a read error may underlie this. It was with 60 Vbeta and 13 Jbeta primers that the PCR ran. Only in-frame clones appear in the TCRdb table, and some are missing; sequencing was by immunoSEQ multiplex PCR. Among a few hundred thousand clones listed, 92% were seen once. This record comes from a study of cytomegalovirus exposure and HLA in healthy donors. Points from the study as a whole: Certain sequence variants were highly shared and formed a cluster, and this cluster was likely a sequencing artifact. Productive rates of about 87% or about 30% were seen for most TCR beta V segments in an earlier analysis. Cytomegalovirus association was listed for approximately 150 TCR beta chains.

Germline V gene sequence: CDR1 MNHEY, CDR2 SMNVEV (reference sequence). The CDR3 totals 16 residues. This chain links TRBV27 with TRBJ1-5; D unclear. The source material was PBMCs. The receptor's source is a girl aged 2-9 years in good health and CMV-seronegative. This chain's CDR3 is CASSLSGSFSDQPQHF. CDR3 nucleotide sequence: TGTGCCAGCAGTTTATCGGGCTCCTTTAGCGATCAGCCCCAGCATTTT.